The clone carrying this TCR beta chain was observed once. Its antigen is undetermined. One junction end disagrees with the germline gene, perhaps due to a read error. This entry is derived from a study of type 1 regulatory T cells. About the research overall: T-allo10 is an in vitro-generated, Tr1-enriched CD4 T cell product specific for alloantigen.

MiXCR, run by TCRdb on the reads, gives a single entry per CDR3 protein. The table has about 23,000 distinct CDR3 sequences, more than 45% seen once. This receptor was identified in a human donor in good health. Input material: cultured T cells, either the whole culture or a sorted T cell fraction (not recorded which).

This CDR3 reads CASSLEDRMIQNF. CDR3 bases: TGTGCCAGCAGCTTAGAGGACAGGATGATACAAAACTTT. This chain connects TRBV11-2 to TRBJ1-1; TRBD1 agrees at 7 bases. Per the germline V gene, CDR1 is SGHAT and CDR2 is FQNNGV. The CDR3 has 13 amino acids.